The 9 T cell receptor beta chains below come from one sample, sequenced in a study of blood T cell repertoires in COVID-19 (TCRdb year 2020). Library method: the immunoSEQ multiplex PCR assay. The immuneACCESS repertoire file appears here via TCRdb, limited to in-frame rearrangements. These files lack a portion of the clones; in checked studies, under half of the deficit traces to unresolved V genes, and the cause of the others is not known. Counted in this sample were about 280,000 clones; 70% to 90% of them appeared once. The ten largest clones add up to more than 7.5% of the sample. Sequenced material: peripheral blood. The origin of the receptors is a young man with active or convalescent COVID-19.

The chain carries TRBV7-9 and TRBJ1-5; 8 positions agree with TRBD1. Unmatched junction bases numbered 5, after V lost 1 base and J lost 6 bases. Germline values: CDR1 SEHNR, CDR2 FQNEAQ (reference sequence). The CDR3 consists of 15 residues. The CDR3 bases are TGTGCCAGCAGCTTAGGGCAGGGGGCAGGTCAGCCCCAGCATTTT. Translating gives CASSLGQGAGQPQHF.

J is TRBJ2-3 and V is TRBV7-8; 9 bases align to TRBD2. Germline trimming cut 5 bases from V and 6 bases from J; bases unmatched to any gene: 3. Germline V gene lookup returns CDR1 SGHVS and CDR2 FQNEAQ. The CDR3 has 13 amino acids. The CDR3 sequence: CASSKREVDTQYF. Here the CDR3 DNA reads TGTGCCAGCAGCAAGCGGGAGGTGGATACGCAGTATTTT.

The V gene is TRBV27, the J gene TRBJ2-7; TRBD2 aligns across 9 bases. The length of the CDR3 is 15 residues. J was trimmed by 5 bases and V by 1 base; bases with no gene match: 6. Germline V CDR1 and CDR2: MNHEY, SMNVEV (reference sequence). DNA of the CDR3: TGTGCCAGCAGTTTATTCCACCTAGCGGGGCACGAGCAGTACTTC. This translates into CASSLFHLAGHEQYF.

This chain uses TRBV6-6 with TRBJ1-6; D uncertain. CDR3 length: 15 residues. From germline, CDR1 is MNHNY and CDR2 SVGAGI (reference sequence). V was clipped by 1 base and J by 6 bases, with 10 bases between them. CDR3 in DNA: TGTGCCAGCAGTTACTTTCCAGGATCTAATTCACCCCTCCACTTT. It encodes CASSYFPGSNSPLHF.

The chain links TRBV5-4 to TRBJ1-2; 7 bases align to TRBD1. V was pared by 1 base and J by 8 bases, with 5 bases of the junction left unmatched. The germline CDR1 and CDR2 sequences are SGHNT and YYREEE (reference sequence). The CDR3 loop spans 13 amino acids. The CDR3, as DNA: TGTGCCAGCAGCTTGACAGGGGTGGGAGGCTACACCTTC. Encoded protein: CASSLTGVGGYTF.

The chain has TRBV19 and TRBJ2-1; 8 bases are a match to TRBD1. Trimming at V came to 1 base and at J to 1 base, leaving 3 bases not matched to a gene. The CDR3 is 16 amino acids. CDR1 LNHDA and CDR2 SQIVND come from the germline V gene (reference sequence). CDR3 nucleotides: TGTGCCAGTAGTATAGTGACAGGGGCATCCTACAATGAGCAGTTCTTC. The encoded protein is CASSIVTGASYNEQFF.

This clone is a singleton in its sample. The identical CDR3 is also encoded by other nucleotide sequences in the sample. The rearrangement joins TRBV5-1 to TRBJ1-1; D is undetermined. The CDR3 extends over 14 amino acids. V was trimmed by 0 bases and J by 1 base, leaving 7 bases between them. CDR1 is SGHRS, CDR2 YFSETQ, per germline. In DNA, the CDR3 is TGCGCCAGCAGCTTGGTAGGCGGGAACACTGAAGCTTTCTTT. Amino acids: CASSLVGGNTEAFF.

The V and J genes are TRBV6-5 and TRBJ2-1; D is possibly TRBD1 (5 bases). This CDR3 is 12 amino acids long. Germline CDR1 reads MNHEY; CDR2 reads SVGAGI. Trimming took off 2 bases at V and 7 bases at J, with 6 bases between the two ends. CDR3 nucleotide sequence: TGTGCCAGCAGTTACGCAGGGAATGAGCAGTTCTTC. Translation: CASSYAGNEQFF.

This clone was seen more than once but under ten times. This chain connects TRBV7-9 to TRBJ2-2; TRBD1 aligns across 12 bases. Germline-derived CDR1 and CDR2 are SEHNR and FQNEAQ (reference sequence). V trimming: 2 bases; J trimming: 6 bases; junction bases outside the gene matches: 7. The CDR3 length is 17 residues. Written as DNA, the CDR3 is TGTGCCAGCAGCTTACCCCGGGACAGGGGGCTCGCCGGGGAGCTGTTTTTT. It yields the protein CASSLPRDRGLAGELFF.